The 29 T cell receptor beta chains given below trace back to one sample, sequenced in a study of T cells in Graves' hyperthyroidism and ophthalmopathy. TCR beta CDR3 regions were amplified from RNA. TCR CDR3 regions were first amplified by RT-PCR with HTBI primers. Each CDR3 protein gets one entry after TCRdb re-called the multiplex PCR reads with MiXCR. The table includes hundreds of thousands of distinct CDR3 sequences, approximately 20% detected once. The sequenced material came from blood. The receptors here all came from a woman aged 18-29 years with Graves' hyperthyroidism.

This clonotype was observed many times. V usage is TRBV5-5 and J usage is TRBJ1-2; D unclear. Germline values: CDR1 SGHKS, CDR2 YYEKEE (reference sequence). The CDR3 is 13 amino acids. V shed 0 bases and J shed 5 bases, with 8 bases lying between them. The CDR3 protein is CASSLVGIYGYTF. Here the CDR3 DNA reads TGTGCCAGCAGCTTGGTAGGGATTTATGGCTACACCTTC.

This clonotype was seen repeatedly, ten times or more. The rearrangement uses TRBV20-1 and TRBJ1-5, with D unresolved. The CDR3 extends over 13 amino acids. V was clipped by 2 bases and J by 0 bases, with 5 bases between them. Germline loops: CDR1 DFQATT, CDR2 SNEGSKA (reference sequence). This chain's CDR3 is CSARRNSNQPQHF. The CDR3 DNA reads as TGCAGTGCTAGAAGAAATAGCAATCAGCCCCAGCATTTT.

At least ten counts were recorded for this clonotype. The chain carries TRBV12-3 or TRBV12-4 and TRBJ1-1, with D unresolved. This CDR3 has 13 amino acids. Trimming shortened V by 2 bases and J by 2 bases, and 6 bases separated the two germline ends. Here the CDR3 reads CASSLQSNTEAFF. As DNA, the CDR3 is TGTGCCAGCAGTTTACAGAGCAACACTGAAGCTTTCTTT.

This clonotype was picked up many times. The V gene is TRBV20-1, the J gene TRBJ1-2, with 7 bases aligning to TRBD1. The CDR3 is 14 residues long. After removal of 4 bases from V and 4 bases from J, the junction contained 9 bases not matched to a gene. Germline V CDR1 and CDR2: DFQATT, SNEGSKA (reference sequence). The CDR3 DNA is TGCAGTGCTATCCGGGACAGCAGGGGCTATGGCTACACCTTC. Its translation: CSAIRDSRGYGYTF.

This clonotype was detected ten times or more. This sequence joins TRBV9 and TRBJ2-5, with TRBD1 identical over 8 bases. This CDR3 region has 14 residues. The germline V gene encodes CDR1 SGDLS and CDR2 YYNGEE. V lost 3 bases and J lost 4; bases outside the gene matches: 5. The CDR3 spells CASSAWTGRETQYF. DNA of the CDR3: TGTGCCAGCAGCGCCTGGACAGGGCGAGAGACCCAGTACTTC.

This clonotype was seen repeatedly, ten times or more. The chain's CDR3 is CASSGWTGGRTDTQYF. The CDR3 coding sequence is TGTGCCAGCAGTGGATGGACAGGGGGCAGGACAGATACGCAGTATTTT. V gene TRBV6-1 combines with J gene TRBJ2-3; 11 bases fit TRBD1. V was pared by 4 bases and J by 3 bases, with 6 bases of the junction left unmatched. In germline, CDR1 is MNHNS, CDR2 SASEGT. CDR3 length: 16 residues.

This clonotype was counted many times. The chain is built from TRBV28 and TRBJ2-5, with a tentative D call TRBD1 (6 bases). This CDR3 is built from 19 residues. Deletions cut 6 bases from V and 2 bases from J, with 28 bases between. Germline values: CDR1 MDHEN, CDR2 SYDVKM. CDR3 sequence reads: CASRSERGWGSMGQETQYF. CDR3 nucleotide sequence: TGTGCCAGCAGATCCGAGAGGGGGTGGGGGTCGATGGGTCAAGAGACCCAGTACTTC.

This clonotype was counted at least ten times. CDR3 in DNA: TGCCCCCACCGGGGCCGTGGGACTGAAGCTTTCTTT. Translation gives CPHRGRGTEAFF. The chain combines TRBV20-1 with TRBJ1-1; perhaps TRBD1 as D (5 bases). The CDR3 covers 12 residues. The germline V gene encodes CDR1 DFQATT and CDR2 SNEGSKA (reference sequence).

This clonotype turned up a few times. The rearrangement joins TRBV3-1 to TRBJ1-1; possibly TRBD1 for D (5 bases). Germline V CDR1 and CDR2: LGHDT, YNNKEL (reference sequence). CDR3 size: 15 residues. V lost 5 bases and J lost 1, with 14 bases in between. The CDR3 nucleotides are TGTGCCAGCAGCTACCCAGGGATTGCGAACACTGAAGCTTTCTTT. It codes for CASSYPGIANTEAFF.

As regards this clonotype: The CDR3 does not close with the conserved phenylalanine or tryptophan, likely indicating a read error. CDR3 sequence: CASRSGTSPEAFV. Here the CDR3 DNA reads TGTGCCAGCCGTTCCGGGACATCCCCTGAAGCTTTCGTT. The V and J genes are TRBV4-2 and TRBJ1-1; D may be TRBD1 (6 bases). The germline V gene has CDR1 LGHNA and CDR2 YNFKEQ. V lost 8 bases, J lost 6 bases, and 16 bases lay in between. The CDR3 runs to 13 residues.

This clonotype showed up many times. This rearrangement joins TRBV6-1 to TRBJ1-5; D is unclear. Trimming cost V 2 bases and J 8 bases, with 16 bases left between them. The CDR3 sequence is 15 residues long. The V gene's germline CDR1 is MNHNS and CDR2 SASEGT. The CDR3 sequence: CASSEFLSGTKPQHF. CDR3 nucleotides: TGTGCCAGCAGTGAATTCTTGAGCGGAACGAAGCCCCAGCATTTT.

This clonotype was observed many times. V and J are TRBV12-3 or TRBV12-4 and TRBJ1-2, with D unclear. The CDR3 runs 13 residues. V lost 4 bases and J lost 5, with 11 bases in between. CDR3 sequence reads: CASSSQGPYGYTF. The CDR3 nucleotides are TGTGCCAGCAGTTCCCAAGGCCCTTATGGCTACACCTTC.

This clonotype was found many times. The chain links TRBV12-3 or TRBV12-4 to TRBJ2-7; possible D gene TRBD1, 5 bases. With 6 bases removed from V and 0 bases from J, the gap between germline ends came to 12 bases. The CDR3 runs to 14 residues. CDR3 amino acids: CASSAGHSSYEQYF. The CDR3 nucleotides read TGTGCCAGCAGCGCCGGACATAGCTCCTACGAGCAGTACTTC.

There are many counts of this clonotype. The rearrangement links TRBV7-3 to TRBJ1-1; D ambiguous. CDR1 is SGHTA and CDR2 is FQGTGA in the germline V gene. Trimming removed 4 bases from V and 2 bases from J, with 11 bases in between. CDR3 size: 14 residues. This CDR3 reads CASSSGSPNTEAFF. CDR3 DNA: TGTGCCAGCAGCTCCGGGAGTCCCAACACTGAAGCTTTCTTT.

This clonotype has just a few counts. This may arise from a read error, as a much more abundant clone is one base away. The chain links TRBV24-1 to TRBJ2-2; D possibly corresponds to TRBD2 (5 bases). The CDR3 has 14 residues. Germline-derived CDR1 and CDR2 are KGHDR and SFDVKD. Here the CDR3 DNA reads TGTGCCACCAGTGGTGGAACCTACACCGGGGAGCTGTGTTTT. Translating it yields CATSGGTYTGELCF.

This clonotype appeared many times. The DNA of the CDR3 is TGTGCCAGCACTGCGGACAGGGGGCGCGGGCAGCCCCAGCATTTT. The encoded protein is CASTADRGRGQPQHF. The chain uses TRBV6-1 and TRBJ1-5, with TRBD1 matching over 11 bases. Germline CDR1 MNHNS, CDR2 SASEGT. The CDR3 length is 15 residues. V trimming: 7 bases; J trimming: 7 bases; junction bases outside the gene matches: 9.

This clonotype was observed many times. The chain carries TRBV15 and TRBJ2-6; TRBD1 matches 9 bases. Germline assignment: CDR1 LNHNV and CDR2 YYDKDF (reference sequence). CDR3 length: 16 residues. The V and J ends lost 5 bases and 2 bases, in that order; junction bases with no gene match: 4. CDR3 nucleotides: TGTGCCACCAGCGTAACAGGGGGCACTGGGGCCAACGTCCTGACTTTC. It yields the protein CATSVTGGTGANVLTF.

This clonotype has only a few counts. The rearrangement joins TRBV5-5 to TRBJ1-3; 7 bases are shared with TRBD1. Germline V lookup: CDR1 SGHKS, CDR2 YYEKEE (reference sequence). J was trimmed by 2 bases and V by 1 base; bases with no gene match: 6. The CDR3 consists of 16 residues. CDR3 sequence (DNA): TGTGCCAGCAGCTTGTATGAGGGGGCGACTGGAAACACCATATATTTT. This gives the protein CASSLYEGATGNTIYF.

The chain carries TRBV20-1 and TRBJ2-7, with 10 nucleotides matching TRBD2. Germline V gives CDR1 DFQATT, CDR2 SNEGSKA (reference sequence). The CDR3 totals 14 residues. V was clipped by 3 bases and J by 7 bases; unmatched bases: 9. The chain's CDR3 is CSASRAGGPLEQYF. CDR3 nucleotides: TGCAGTGCTAGTCGAGCGGGAGGGCCGCTTGAGCAGTACTTC.

This clonotype has only a few counts. V and J are TRBV28 and TRBJ2-3; D unresolved. The CDR3 extends over 13 amino acids. The V end was cut by 3 bases, the J end by 10 bases, with 14 bases between. Germline CDR1 reads MDHEN; CDR2 reads SYDVKM. The CDR3 is CASSFPSRAAQYF. CDR3 bases: TGTGCCAGCAGTTTCCCAAGCCGGGCGGCGCAGTATTTT.

This clonotype was seen many times. The chain links TRBV5-1 to TRBJ1-1, with D unresolved. The germline CDR1 and CDR2 sequences are SGHRS and YFSETQ. Trimming removed 3 bases from V and 5 bases from J, with 14 bases in between. The CDR3 consists of 14 residues. CDR3 protein: CASSSDGRKTEAFF. CDR3 bases: TGCGCCAGCAGCTCGGACGGGAGGAAAACTGAAGCTTTCTTT.

This clonotype was detected ten times or more. V and J are TRBV2 and TRBJ1-1; D is unresolved. The V and J ends lost 2 bases and 8 bases respectively, with 12 bases between them. The CDR3 sequence is 13 residues long. From germline, CDR1 is SNHLY and CDR2 FYNNEI. CDR3 sequence: CASSESVALEAFF. CDR3 coding DNA: TGTGCCAGCAGTGAATCAGTGGCCTTGGAAGCTTTCTTT.

At least ten counts were recorded for this clonotype. This chain uses TRBV10-3 with TRBJ2-7; D may be TRBD2 (8 bases). Trimming removed 0 bases from V and 2 bases from J, with 14 bases in between. CDR1 ENHRY and CDR2 SYGVKD come from the germline V gene. CDR3 length: 16 residues. CDR3 in amino acids: CAISESGGGTAYEQYF. CDR3 nucleotide sequence: TGTGCCATCAGTGAGTCAGGCGGGGGGACAGCCTACGAGCAGTACTTC.

This sequence joins TRBV19 and TRBJ1-1; D not certain. This CDR3 contains 15 residues. From germline, CDR1 is LNHDA and CDR2 SQIVND (reference sequence). The germline V and J ends were trimmed by 3 bases and 1 base, with 12 bases remaining between them. For the CDR3, the DNA is TGTGCCAGTAGTATTGGGGAGACCGGGAACACTGAAGCTTTCTTT. This gives the protein CASSIGETGNTEAFF.

Ten or more counts support this clonotype. The rearrangement links TRBV27 to TRBJ2-7; TRBD1 or TRBD2 may be the D gene (5 bases each). CDR3 length equals 15 residues. The ends were cut back, 2 bases at V and 3 bases at J, with 14 bases in the middle. Looked up from germline, CDR1 is MNHEY and CDR2 is SMNVEV (reference sequence). Here the CDR3 reads CASSLVPGSSYEQYF. The CDR3 DNA is TGTGCCAGCAGTTTAGTTCCAGGGAGTAGCTACGAGCAGTACTTC.

This clonotype was found many times. The chain carries TRBV6-1 and TRBJ2-5; no firm D call. Trimming removed 0 bases at V and 7 bases at J, with 9 bases between. Germline V gives CDR1 MNHNS, CDR2 SASEGT. The CDR3 is made up of 13 amino acids. DNA of the CDR3: TGTGCCAGCAGTGAAGCTCTTGGTAGGACCCAGTACTTC. Protein sequence: CASSEALGRTQYF.

This clonotype was seen at least ten times. The chain has TRBV27 and TRBJ2-7, with D perhaps TRBD1 or TRBD2 (5 bases each). The length of the CDR3 is 15 residues. Germline values: CDR1 MNHEY, CDR2 SMNVEV (reference sequence). V was trimmed by 0 bases and J by 2 bases, leaving 11 bases between them. As DNA, the CDR3 is TGTGCCAGCAGTTTATCGTGGCAGGGACCCTACGAGCAGTACTTC. Its translation: CASSLSWQGPYEQYF.

This clonotype was found many times. This chain links TRBV20-1 with TRBJ1-1; TRBD1 is a possible D gene (6 bases). Germline CDR1 is DFQATT and CDR2 is SNEGSKA (reference sequence). This CDR3 region has 12 residues. V was shortened by 2 bases and J by 6 bases, with 10 bases between the two germline ends. The DNA for the CDR3 is TGCAGTGCTAGACGAAAGGGGGCTGAAGCTTTCTTT. This gives the protein CSARRKGAEAFF.

This chain uses TRBV11-2 with TRBJ2-7, with D hard to call. The V end lost 5 bases, the J end lost 7 bases, and 9 bases lay between the germline ends. This CDR3 contains 11 residues. Germline assignment: CDR1 SGHAT and CDR2 FQNNGV. This CDR3 is CASSIGAEQYF. CDR3 nucleotides: TGTGCCAGCAGCATCGGCGCAGAGCAGTACTTC.